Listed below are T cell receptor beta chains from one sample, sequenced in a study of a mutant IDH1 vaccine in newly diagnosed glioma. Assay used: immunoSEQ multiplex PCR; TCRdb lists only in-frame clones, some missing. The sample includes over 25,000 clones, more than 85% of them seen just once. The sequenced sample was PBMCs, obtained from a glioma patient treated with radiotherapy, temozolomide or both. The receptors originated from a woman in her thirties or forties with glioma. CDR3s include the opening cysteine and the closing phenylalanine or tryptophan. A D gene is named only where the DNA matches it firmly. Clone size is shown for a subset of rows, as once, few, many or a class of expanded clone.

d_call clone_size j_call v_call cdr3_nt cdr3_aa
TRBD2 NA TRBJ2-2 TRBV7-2 TGTGCCAGCAGCTCCCGGGACTATGCTACCGGGGAGCTGTTTTTT CASSSRDYATGELFF
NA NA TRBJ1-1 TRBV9 TGTGCCAGCAGCGTAGCTGCGGGGAACACTGAAGCTTTCTTT CASSVAAGNTEAFF
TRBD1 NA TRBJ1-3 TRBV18 TGTGCCAGCTCACTTCCCCAGGGGGCTGGAAACACCATATATTTT CASSLPQGAGNTIYF
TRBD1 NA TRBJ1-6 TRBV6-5 TGTGCCAGCAGGAGACAGGGGGGTTCACCCCTCCACTTT CASRRQGGSPLHF
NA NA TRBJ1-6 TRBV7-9 TGTGCCAGCAGCTGGGGAGACTCACCCCTCCACTTT CASSWGDSPLHF
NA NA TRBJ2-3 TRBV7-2 TGTGCCAGCAGCCCCCCAGGCGGGGCGAGCACAGATACGCAGTATTTT CASSPPGGASTDTQYF
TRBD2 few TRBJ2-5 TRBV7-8 TGTGCCAGCACCCTTACCGGGAGGCCGACTAGGGCGGGAGAGACCCAGTACTTC CASTLTGRPTRAGETQYF
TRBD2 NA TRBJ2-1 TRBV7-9 TGTGCCAGCAGCTACCCGGGTAGCGGGGCCAGGGAGCAGTTCTTC CASSYPGSGAREQFF
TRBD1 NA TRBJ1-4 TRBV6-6 TGTGCCAGCAGTTATACCCCGGGACAGGGGAATGAAAAACTGTTTTTT CASSYTPGQGNEKLFF
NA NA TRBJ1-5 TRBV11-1 TGTGCCAGCAGCCACGGGGGGAATCAGCCCCAGCATTTT CASSHGGNQPQHF
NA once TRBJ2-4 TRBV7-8 TGTGCCAGCAGCTTAGGGAGGGGAGAGGGGACAACCAAAAACATTCAGTACTTC CASSLGRGEGTTKNIQYF
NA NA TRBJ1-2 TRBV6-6 TGTGCCAGCAGTTACTCAACGGGAGGCTACACCTTC CASSYSTGGYTF
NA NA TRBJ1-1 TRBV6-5 TGTGCCAGCAGTTACTCGGACAGAGGATTGAACACTGAAGCTTTCTTT CASSYSDRGLNTEAFF
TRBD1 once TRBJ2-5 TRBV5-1 TGCGCCAGCGGACAGGGAGAAGAGACCCAGTACTTC CASGQGEETQYF
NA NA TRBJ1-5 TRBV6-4 TGTGCCAGCAGTGACCTAGGGGCAGGACCCAATCAGCCCCAGCATTTT CASSDLGAGPNQPQHF
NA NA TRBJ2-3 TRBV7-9 TGTGCCACAGGCCCAGATACGCAGTATTTT CATGPDTQYF
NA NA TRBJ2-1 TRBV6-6 TGTGCCAGCAGTTACGGGCCAGAGGTTCAGTTCTTC CASSYGPEVQFF
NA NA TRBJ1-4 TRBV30 TGTGCCTGGATTGATAGCGTTGATGAAAAACTGTTTTTT CAWIDSVDEKLFF
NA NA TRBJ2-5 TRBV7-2 TGTGCCAGCAGCTCGTCCGGGACCTGGAGGGAGACCCAGTACTTC CASSSSGTWRETQYF
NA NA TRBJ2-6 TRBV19 TGTGCCAGTAGTAGAGTCCCGGGGCCCTCTGGGGCCAACGTCCTGACTTTC CASSRVPGPSGANVLTF